One sample yielded the 30 T cell receptor beta chains listed below, sequenced in a study of blood T cell repertoires in COVID-19. Clones were sequenced by immunoSEQ multiplex PCR, and TCRdb holds only the in-frame ones, with some missing. The sample holds some 420,000 clones, roughly nine tenths seen once. Material for sequencing was PBMCs or T cells enriched from blood (not recorded which). These receptor sequences come from a man aged 30-40 years who had recovered from COVID-19.

In this sample, this clone turned up once. The chain has TRBV7-9 and TRBJ2-1, with 7 bases aligning to TRBD2. This CDR3 spans 13 amino acids. CDR1 is SEHNR, CDR2 FQNEAQ, per germline (reference sequence). Trimming removed 1 base from V and 10 bases from J; junction bases left unmatched: 4. CDR3 sequence: CASSLVTSAEQFF. In DNA, the CDR3 is TGTGCCAGCAGCTTAGTAACTAGCGCCGAGCAGTTCTTC.

The V call is TRBV10-3, the J call TRBJ2-7; 14 nucleotides line up with TRBD2. The CDR3 runs 17 residues. The J segment lost 0 bases and the V segment lost 9 bases, leaving 10 bases of the junction unmatched. The germline V gene encodes CDR1 ENHRY and CDR2 SYGVKD. Here the CDR3 reads CAIGQTGLAGDSYEQYF. CDR3 bases: TGTGCCATTGGACAAACGGGACTAGCGGGGGACTCCTACGAGCAGTACTTC.

The rearrangement links TRBV27 to TRBJ1-6, with D perhaps matching TRBD1 (6 bases). Germline-derived CDR1 and CDR2 are MNHEY and SMNVEV (reference sequence). The CDR3 contains 13 residues. V lost 3 bases and J 12 bases, leaving 12 bases between the germline ends. This chain's CDR3 is CASSFLTGEPLHF. Here the CDR3 DNA reads TGTGCCAGCAGTTTCCTGACAGGAGAACCCCTCCACTTT.

The J gene is TRBJ1-1, the V gene TRBV2, with D tentatively TRBD1 (6 bases). Germline CDR1 is SNHLY and CDR2 is FYNNEI. Trimming took off 6 bases at V and 3 bases at J, with 17 bases between the two ends. The CDR3 spans 15 residues. The CDR3, as DNA: TGTGCCAGCAGAGCAGTGACAGGTAGGCACACTGAAGCTTTCTTT. Amino acid sequence: CASRAVTGRHTEAFF.

The CDR3 sequence: CASSSPAFRGNTEAFF. DNA for the CDR3: TGTGCCAGCAGTTCCCCCGCTTTTCGGGGGAACACTGAAGCTTTCTTT. The V gene is TRBV28, the J gene TRBJ1-1, with D uncertain. Germline V gene data show CDR1 as MDHEN and CDR2 as SYDVKM. With 4 bases removed from V and 1 base from J, the gap between germline ends came to 16 bases. This CDR3 contains 16 residues.

The chain's CDR3 is CASKTRRGGANVLTF. The CDR3 coding sequence is TGTGCCAGCAAAACGAGGCGGGGAGGGGCCAACGTCCTGACTTTC. V usage is TRBV28 and J usage is TRBJ2-6, with D perhaps TRBD2 (6 bases). The CDR3 totals 15 residues. The ends were cut back, 7 bases at V and 4 bases at J, with 14 bases in the middle. Germline loops: CDR1 MDHEN, CDR2 SYDVKM.

The rearrangement uses TRBV28 and TRBJ1-6, with a tentative D call TRBD1 (5 bases). V lost 5 bases and J 6 bases, leaving 11 bases between the germline ends. There are 14 residues in the CDR3. Germline CDR1 MDHEN, CDR2 SYDVKM. This chain's CDR3 is CASSRGGINSPLHF. The CDR3 DNA reads TGTGCCAGCAGTAGGGGAGGCATTAATTCACCCCTCCACTTT.

The chain has TRBV28 and TRBJ2-1; the D gene is possibly TRBD2 (7 bases). The CDR3 sequence is 15 residues long. V was pared by 7 bases and J by 7 bases, with 20 bases between. The germline CDR1 and CDR2 sequences are MDHEN and SYDVKM. CDR3: CASTNEDRTSNEQFF. In nucleotides, the CDR3 is TGTGCCAGCACCAACGAAGACAGGACTAGTAATGAGCAGTTCTTC.

J is TRBJ2-5 and V is TRBV6-5; 8 bases map to TRBD2. V shed 7 bases and J 5 bases; nucleotides not matched to a gene: 6. The germline CDR1 and CDR2 sequences are MNHEY and SVGAGI. The CDR3 is made up of 13 amino acids. The CDR3 coding sequence is TGTGCCAGCAACGGACTAGCTGGCGAGACCCAGTACTTC. Translated: CASNGLAGETQYF.

This clone was seen only once. CDR3 sequence reads: CASSHGAPGEQYF. As DNA, the CDR3 is TGTGCCAGCAGTCATGGTGCCCCCGGCGAGCAGTACTTC. The genes are TRBV12-3 or TRBV12-4 and TRBJ2-7; D is undetermined. V was pared by 5 bases and J by 6 bases, with 14 bases between. This CDR3 has 13 residues.

The chain links TRBV5-1 to TRBJ1-1; 9 bases are a match to TRBD1. The V and J ends lost 8 bases and 4 bases, in that order; junction bases with no gene match: 9. In germline, CDR1 is SGHRS, CDR2 YFSETQ. The CDR3 contains 14 residues. CDR3 residues: CASSPGQGFTEAFF. CDR3 nucleotides: TGCGCCAGTTCACCGGGACAGGGATTCACTGAAGCTTTCTTT. The variable domain in full, completed from reference TRBV5-1 and TRBJ1-1, reads KAGVTQTPRYLIKTRGQQVTLSCSPISGHRSVSWYQQTPGQGLQFLFEYFSETQRNKGNFPGRFSGRQFSNSRSEMNVSTLELGDSALYLCASSPGQGFTEAFFGQGTRLTVV.

This clone has only a few counts. The same CDR3 also results from other DNA sequences found in this sample. The genes are TRBV6-5 and TRBJ2-1; 12 bases agree with TRBD2. V lost 6 bases and J lost 0; bases outside the gene matches: 0. Germline V gene sequence: CDR1 MNHEY, CDR2 SVGAGI. CDR3 length: 15 residues. The CDR3 reads CASRTSGSSYNEQFF. The CDR3 coding sequence is TGTGCCAGCAGGACTAGCGGGAGCTCCTACAATGAGCAGTTCTTC.

This clone was recorded a few times. The chain has TRBV7-2 and TRBJ2-7, with 10 bases lining up with TRBD2. Trimming cost V 5 bases and J 9 bases; bases outside gene matches: 16. Germline V gives CDR1 SGHTA, CDR2 FQGNSA. CDR3 size: 16 residues. The CDR3 bases are TGTGCCAGCAGCCCAGGTAGCGGGAGGCCCCTCGGGGGGCAGTACTTC. Its translation: CASSPGSGRPLGGQYF.

The chain links TRBV19 to TRBJ2-7, with 7 bases identical to TRBD2. This CDR3 spans 14 amino acids. The trim removed 3 bases at V and 2 bases at J, leaving 4 bases unmatched. The V gene's germline CDR1 is LNHDA and CDR2 SQIVND (reference sequence). The CDR3 reads CASSILGGTYEQYF. CDR3 in DNA: TGTGCCAGTAGTATCTTGGGGGGGACCTACGAGCAGTACTTC.

The gene calls are TRBV6-6 and TRBJ1-1; TRBD1 is a possible D gene (6 bases). In germline, CDR1 is MNHNY, CDR2 SVGAGI (reference sequence). The CDR3 covers 14 residues. Trimming stripped 6 bases from V and 5 bases from J, with 16 bases between. CDR3 residues: CASRPNRVGTEAFF. The CDR3 nucleotides are TGTGCCAGCAGACCCAACAGGGTAGGGACTGAAGCTTTCTTT.

The V call is TRBV7-9, the J call TRBJ1-1; TRBD1 might be the D (6 bases). CDR1 SEHNR and CDR2 FQNEAQ come from the germline V gene (reference sequence). Trimming stripped 10 bases from V and 3 bases from J, with 15 bases between. The CDR3 is 13 residues long. CDR3 residues: CAIQGIADTEAFF. The CDR3 DNA sequence: TGTGCCATACAGGGTATCGCGGACACTGAAGCTTTCTTT.

This chain joins TRBV3-1 (or the pseudogene TRBV3-2) and TRBJ1-1, with D hard to call. CDR3 size: 14 residues. V lost 0 bases to trimming and J lost 6 bases, with 11 bases between them. In germline, CDR1 is LGHDT, CDR2 YNNKEL (reference sequence). CDR3 coding DNA: TGTGCCAGCAGCCAAGATCGCTTCGGGGCTGAAGCTTTCTTT. Residues: CASSQDRFGAEAFF.

This rearrangement joins TRBV5-1 to TRBJ1-1; 8 bases fit TRBD1. Trimming at V came to 1 base and at J to 0 bases, leaving 8 bases not matched to a gene. The CDR3 has 17 amino acids. Germline CDR1 is SGHRS and CDR2 is YFSETQ. The CDR3 loop is CASSLTTGGYMNTEAFF. Here the CDR3 DNA reads TGCGCCAGCAGCTTGACAACAGGGGGATACATGAACACTGAAGCTTTCTTT.

The count of this clone is one. This chain uses TRBV21-1 with TRBJ2-7; the DNA was not compared with TRBD2, the D call given in the table. TRBV21-1 is a known pseudogene. The CDR3 contains 16 residues. The CDR3 DNA reads TGTGCCAGCAGCAAAGCGCGCGAACTAGCCTTCTCCGAGCAGTACTTC. Its translation: CASSKARELAFSEQYF.

V gene TRBV7-2 combines with J gene TRBJ1-1; D is uncertain. The CDR3 has 14 amino acids. Trimming removed 7 bases from V and 0 bases from J, with 12 bases in between. Looked up from germline, CDR1 is SGHTA and CDR2 is FQGNSA. CDR3 amino acids: CASTPEHLNTEAFF. DNA for the CDR3: TGTGCCAGCACCCCGGAGCACCTGAACACTGAAGCTTTCTTT.

The chain links TRBV7-8 to TRBJ2-7, with 11 bases identical to TRBD2. V shed 7 bases and J 7 bases; nucleotides not matched to a gene: 18. The CDR3 loop spans 17 amino acids. Germline lookup yields CDR1 SGHVS and CDR2 FQNEAQ. The DNA for the CDR3 is TGTGCCAGCACCGAAGGTACTAGCGGGAGAGGGATTGGGGAGCAGTACTTC. Protein: CASTEGTSGRGIGEQYF.

This clone occurred many times. The genes are TRBV2 and TRBJ2-7, with D possibly being TRBD2 (5 bases). Germline-derived CDR1 and CDR2 are SNHLY and FYNNEI. The CDR3 spans 13 residues. The V end lost 8 bases, the J end lost 0 bases, and 11 bases lay between the germline ends. CDR3 DNA: TGTGCCAGCGAGGGCGTCGGCTCCTACGAGCAGTACTTC. Translated, it gives CASEGVGSYEQYF.

This chain links TRBV7-2 with TRBJ2-2; the match to TRBD2 covers 7 bases. Germline trimming cut 1 base from V and 6 bases from J; bases unmatched to any gene: 5. This CDR3 has 15 residues. Germline V lookup: CDR1 SGHTA, CDR2 FQGNSA. The CDR3 region has the DNA TGTGCCAGCAGCTTAGTGGGCGGGAGCCCCGGGGAGCTGTTTTTT. Protein sequence: CASSLVGGSPGELFF. Drawing the rest from reference TRBV7-2 and TRBJ2-2, the complete variable domain is GAGVSQSPSNKVTEKGKDVELRCDPISGHTALYWYRQSLGQGLEFLIYFQGNSAPDKSGLPSDRFSAERTGGSVSTLTIQRTQQEDSAVYLCASSLVGGSPGELFFGEGSRLTVL.

The gene calls are TRBV2 and TRBJ1-5; 11 bases are shared with TRBD1. The CDR3 extends over 15 amino acids. Per germline, CDR1 SNHLY and CDR2 FYNNEI. The ends lost 6 bases at V and 5 bases at J; junction bases unmatched: 6. The CDR3, as DNA: TGTGCCAGCAGCTGGGACAGGGGGATGTATCAGCCCCAGCATTTT. Translated: CASSWDRGMYQPQHF.

This clone was seen only a few times. This chain joins TRBV24-1 and TRBJ1-2; 7 bases are a match to TRBD1. V lost 3 bases to trimming and J lost 4 bases; unmatched junction nucleotides: 7. The CDR3 spans 15 residues. The germline V gene encodes CDR1 KGHDR and CDR2 SFDVKD. Written as DNA, the CDR3 is TGTGCCACCAGTGATGAACCCGGGACAGCCTATGGCTACACCTTC. Translation gives CATSDEPGTAYGYTF.

The CDR3 reads CASSRESRETQYF. As DNA, the CDR3 is TGCGCCAGCAGCAGGGAGTCTCGGGAGACCCAGTACTTC. V is TRBV5-1 and J is TRBJ2-5; maybe TRBD2 (5 bases). The CDR3 runs to 13 residues. Trimming cost V 4 bases and J 5 bases, with 12 bases left between them. Looked up from germline, CDR1 is SGHRS and CDR2 is YFSETQ.

The gene calls are TRBV11-2 and TRBJ2-1; tentatively, D is TRBD2 (5 bases). The CDR3 covers 17 residues. Germline CDR1 SGHAT, CDR2 FQNNGV. Trimming shortened V by 1 base and J by 0 bases, and 13 bases separated the two germline ends. CDR3 sequence reads: CASSLAWLADSYNEQFF. The DNA for the CDR3 is TGTGCCAGCAGCTTAGCCTGGCTAGCTGACTCCTACAATGAGCAGTTCTTC.

The chain recombines TRBV5-1 with TRBJ2-1; 7 bases fit TRBD1. Germline V CDR1 and CDR2: SGHRS, YFSETQ. This CDR3 is built from 15 residues. The junction had 7 bases not matched to a gene; V was cut back by 3 bases and J by 4 bases. CDR3 coding DNA: TGCGCCAGCAGCTCCTCCGGGACAGTATACAATGAGCAGTTCTTC. The encoded protein is CASSSSGTVYNEQFF.

The CDR3 is CASSLSGLESEQFF. The CDR3 DNA sequence: TGTGCCAGCAGCCTTTCGGGACTAGAGAGTGAGCAGTTCTTC. The chain employs TRBV3-1 (or the pseudogene TRBV3-2) and TRBJ2-1; TRBD2 aligns across 8 bases. V lost 4 bases and J lost 9; bases outside the gene matches: 8. This CDR3 region has 14 residues. Germline CDR1 and CDR2: LGHDT and YNNKEL (reference sequence).

The chain recombines TRBV4-1 with TRBJ1-2; TRBD1 matches at 9 bases. The germline CDR1 and CDR2 sequences are MGHRA and YSYEKL. This CDR3 is built from 17 residues. Losses at the gene ends were 0 bases for V and 8 bases for J; bases not matched to a gene: 13. The CDR3 coding sequence is TGCGCCAGCAGCCAAGATAACAGGGGGCTATTCGTTTACGGCTACACCTTC. As protein: CASSQDNRGLFVYGYTF.